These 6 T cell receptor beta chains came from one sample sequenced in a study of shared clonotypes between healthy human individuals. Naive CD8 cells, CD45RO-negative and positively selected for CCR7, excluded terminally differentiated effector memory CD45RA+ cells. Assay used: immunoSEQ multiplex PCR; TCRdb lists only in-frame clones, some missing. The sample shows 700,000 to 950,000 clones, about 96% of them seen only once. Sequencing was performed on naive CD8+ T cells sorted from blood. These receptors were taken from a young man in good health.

The CDR3 loop reads CASSFEASGSPDTQYF. The CDR3 DNA follows: TGTGCCAGCAGCTTCGAAGCTAGCGGGAGTCCAGATACGCAGTATTTT. This chain uses TRBV5-8 with TRBJ2-3, with 10 nucleotides matching TRBD2. V lost 2 bases to trimming and J lost 4 bases; unmatched junction nucleotides: 7. The V gene's germline CDR1 is SGHTS and CDR2 YDEGEE. This CDR3 is 16 amino acids long.

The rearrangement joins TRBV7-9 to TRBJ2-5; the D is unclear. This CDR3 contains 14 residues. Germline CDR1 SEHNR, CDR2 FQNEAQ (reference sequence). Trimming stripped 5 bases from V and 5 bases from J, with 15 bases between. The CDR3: CASSAAPSTETQYF. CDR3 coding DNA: TGTGCCAGCAGCGCAGCCCCTTCGACCGAGACCCAGTACTTC.

The CDR3 loop is CASSLAGTINEQFF. As DNA, the CDR3 is TGTGCCAGCAGCTTAGCCGGGACTATCAATGAGCAGTTCTTC. The chain links TRBV7-6 to TRBJ2-1; 7 bases map to TRBD2. The CDR3 length is 14 residues. V lost 0 bases, J lost 6 bases, and 2 bases stayed unmatched. The germline CDR1 and CDR2 sequences are SGHVS and FNYEAQ.

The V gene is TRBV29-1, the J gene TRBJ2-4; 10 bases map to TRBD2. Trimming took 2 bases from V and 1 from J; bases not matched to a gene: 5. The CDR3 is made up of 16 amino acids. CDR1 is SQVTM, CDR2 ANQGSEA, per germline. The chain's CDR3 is CSVELGLAEAKNIQYF. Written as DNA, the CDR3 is TGCAGCGTTGAACTCGGACTAGCGGAGGCCAAAAACATTCAGTACTTC.

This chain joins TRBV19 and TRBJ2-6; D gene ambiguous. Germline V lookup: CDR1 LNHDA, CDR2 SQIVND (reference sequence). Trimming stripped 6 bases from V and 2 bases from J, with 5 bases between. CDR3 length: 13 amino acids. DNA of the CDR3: TGTGCCAGTAGCCCTGCTGGGGCCAACGTCCTGACTTTC. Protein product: CASSPAGANVLTF.

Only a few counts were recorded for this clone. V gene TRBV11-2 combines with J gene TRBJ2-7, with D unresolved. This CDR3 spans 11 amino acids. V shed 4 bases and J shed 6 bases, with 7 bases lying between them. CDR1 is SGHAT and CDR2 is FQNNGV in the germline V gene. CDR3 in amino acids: CASSWNVEQYF. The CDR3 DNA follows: TGTGCCAGCAGCTGGAACGTCGAGCAGTACTTC.